This TCR beta chain was found in a study of T cell responses to AZD1222 COVID-19 vaccine. Study-wide findings and caveats: With dominance at 160-218 and 743-854, vaccine-associated CD4 TCRs spanned spike. Mostly white British, mostly female donors; authors suggested clonal diversity may be underestimated.

CDR1 is SGHTA and CDR2 is FQGNSA in the germline V gene. There are 14 residues in the CDR3. After removal of 5 bases from V and 6 bases from J, the junction contained 8 bases not matched to a gene. In regard to this clone: Antigen specificity is unknown.

Method: immunoSEQ multiplex PCR; TCRdb's copy keeps in-frame clones and lacks some. This sample has 95,000 to 150,000 clones; around 89% occur once, and the top ten carry around 10%. The receptor's source is an adult in good health. The gene calls are TRBV7-2 and TRBJ2-5; 8 bases line up with TRBD1. The starting material was peripheral blood, obtained on day 0 of MenACWY control vaccination. This chain's CDR3 is CASSPRQGSKTQYF. CDR3 nucleotide sequence: TGTGCCAGCAGCCCGCGACAGGGGTCGAAGACCCAGTACTTC.